The present TCR beta chain was sequenced within a study of T-cell reconstitution after alpha-beta-depleted transplantation in children. This clonotype was recorded many times. The J segment lost 5 bases and the V segment lost 5 bases, leaving 4 bases of the junction unmatched. The CDR3 runs 13 residues. Molecular barcoding with unique molecular identifiers was used for the TCRbeta library. TCRdb re-called the PCR reads through MiXCR, storing one row per CDR3 protein. The repertoire holds about 610,000 distinct CDR3 sequences, with more than 9% as singletons. The chain employs TRBV12-3 or TRBV12-4 and TRBJ2-5; 8 bases line up with TRBD1. This receptor was obtained from a human donor who donated a stem cell graft to a child with acute myeloid leukemia. The sequenced sample was PBMCs from the stem cell graft donor, obtained from the stem cell graft. The CDR3 here is CASSRRTGETQYF. The CDR3 coding sequence is TGTGCCAGCAGTAGAAGGACAGGGGAGACCCAGTACTTC.